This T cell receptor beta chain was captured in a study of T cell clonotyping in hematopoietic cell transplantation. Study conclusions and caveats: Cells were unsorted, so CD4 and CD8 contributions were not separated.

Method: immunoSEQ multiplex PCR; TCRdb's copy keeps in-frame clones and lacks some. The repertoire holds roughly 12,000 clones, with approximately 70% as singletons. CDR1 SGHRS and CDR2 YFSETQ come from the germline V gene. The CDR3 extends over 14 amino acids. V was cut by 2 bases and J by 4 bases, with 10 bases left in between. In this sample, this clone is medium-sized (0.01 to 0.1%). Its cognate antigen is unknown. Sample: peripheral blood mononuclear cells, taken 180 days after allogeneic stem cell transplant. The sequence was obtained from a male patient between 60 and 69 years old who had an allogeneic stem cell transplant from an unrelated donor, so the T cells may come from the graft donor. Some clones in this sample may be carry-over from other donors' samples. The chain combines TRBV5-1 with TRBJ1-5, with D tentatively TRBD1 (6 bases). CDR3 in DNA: TGCGCCAGCAGCTTAGGGACACCTAATCAGCCCCAGCATTTT. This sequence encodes CASSLGTPNQPQHF.